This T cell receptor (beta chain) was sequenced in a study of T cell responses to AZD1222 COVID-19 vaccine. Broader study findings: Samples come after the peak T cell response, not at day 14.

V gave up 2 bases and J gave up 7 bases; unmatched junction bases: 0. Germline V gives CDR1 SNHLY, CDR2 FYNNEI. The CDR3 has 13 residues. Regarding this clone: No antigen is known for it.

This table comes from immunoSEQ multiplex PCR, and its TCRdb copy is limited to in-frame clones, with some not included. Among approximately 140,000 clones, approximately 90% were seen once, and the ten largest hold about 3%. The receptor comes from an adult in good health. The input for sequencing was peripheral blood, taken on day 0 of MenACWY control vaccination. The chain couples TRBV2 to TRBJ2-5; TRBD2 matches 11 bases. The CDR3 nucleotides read TGTGCCAGCAGTGAACTAGCGGGAGGGACCCAGTACTTC. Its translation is CASSELAGGTQYF. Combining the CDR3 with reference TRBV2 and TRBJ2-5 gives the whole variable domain EPEVTQTPSHQVTQMGQEVILRCVPISNHLYFYWYRQILGQKVEFLVSFYNNEISEKSEIFDDQFSVERPDGSNFTLKIRSTKLEDSAMYFCASSELAGGTQYFGPGTRLLVL.